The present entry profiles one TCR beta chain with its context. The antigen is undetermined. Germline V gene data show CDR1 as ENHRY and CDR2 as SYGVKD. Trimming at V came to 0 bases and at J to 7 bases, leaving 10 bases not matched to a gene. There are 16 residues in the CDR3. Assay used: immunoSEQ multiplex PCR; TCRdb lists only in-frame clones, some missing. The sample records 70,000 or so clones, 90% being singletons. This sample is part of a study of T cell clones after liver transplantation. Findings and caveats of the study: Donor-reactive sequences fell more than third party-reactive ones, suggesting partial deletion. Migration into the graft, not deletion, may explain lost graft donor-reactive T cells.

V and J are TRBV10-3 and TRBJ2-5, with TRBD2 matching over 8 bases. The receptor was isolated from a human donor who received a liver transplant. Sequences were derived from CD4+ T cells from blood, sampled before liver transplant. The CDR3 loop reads CAISESNLAGLGTQYF. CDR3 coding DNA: TGTGCCATCAGTGAGTCGAATCTAGCGGGCCTTGGGACCCAGTACTTC.